This TCR beta chain was documented in a study of blood T cell repertoires in COVID-19. Sequencing used immunoSEQ multiplex PCR; TCRdb keeps in-frame clones, though not all of them. The sample contains some 55,000 clones, around nine tenths of which appear only once. CDR3 length: 17 amino acids. Per the germline V gene, CDR1 is MNHNS and CDR2 is SASEGT. With V trimmed by 4 bases and J by 1 base, 8 bases remained unmatched. The gene calls are TRBV6-1 and TRBJ2-1; TRBD2 matches at 9 bases. Material for sequencing was peripheral blood. This clonotype originated in a human donor in a cohort sampled during active COVID-19. CDR3 in amino acids: CASSASFSGGSYNEQFF. The CDR3 coding sequence is TGTGCCAGCAGTGCATCCTTTAGCGGGGGATCCTACAATGAGCAGTTCTTC.